This is a list of T cell receptor beta chains from one sample in a study of T cells in Graves' hyperthyroidism and ophthalmopathy. TCRdb independently ran MiXCR on the multiplex PCR reads; one entry per CDR3 protein. The table lists approximately 710,000 distinct CDR3 sequences, approximately 15% of them singletons, with 15% to 19% in the top ten. The sample taken for sequencing was blood. These receptors all stem from a man in his forties or fifties with Graves' hyperthyroidism. Both conserved end residues are part of each CDR3. The D gene is left open where the match is weak. Size is omitted from some rows. Given values are once, few, many or a class for expanded clones.

abundance: NA
v_gene: TRBV12-3/TRBV12-4
j_gene: TRBJ1-2
d_gene: TRBD1
CDR3nt: TGTGCCAGCAGCTCTACTGGGACAGCTCATAACTATGGCTGCACCTTC
CDR3aa: CASSSTGTAHNYGCTF

abundance: few
v_gene: TRBV10-3
j_gene: TRBJ1-5
d_gene: NA
CDR3nt: TGTGCCATCGGACAGCAGGGGAATAGCAATCAGCCCCAGCATTTT
CDR3aa: CAIGQQGNSNQPQHF

abundance: NA
v_gene: TRBV10-3
j_gene: TRBJ2-1
d_gene: TRBD2
CDR3nt: TGTGCCATCAGTGAGTCCCGGACTAGCGCAAACAATGAGCAGTTCTTC
CDR3aa: CAISESRTSANNEQFF

abundance: many
v_gene: TRBV10-3
j_gene: TRBJ1-1
d_gene: NA
CDR3nt: TGTGCCATCAGTACAGCAAACATGAACACTGAAGCTTTCTTT
CDR3aa: CAISTANMNTEAFF

abundance: many
v_gene: TRBV11-2
j_gene: TRBJ2-3
d_gene: TRBD2
CDR3nt: TGTGCCAGCAACAAAAGGGGCGGCGGGGGTAGCACAGATACGCAGTATTTT
CDR3aa: CASNKRGGGGSTDTQYF

abundance: NA
v_gene: TRBV7-9
j_gene: TRBJ1-2
d_gene: NA
CDR3nt: TGTGCCAGCAGCTATCCACAGGGTTATGGCTACACCTTC
CDR3aa: CASSYPQGYGYTF

abundance: many
v_gene: TRBV7-3
j_gene: TRBJ2-1
d_gene: TRBD2
CDR3nt: TGTGCCAGCAGCTCCTATAGCGGGAGGGCCTCCTACAATGAGCAGTTCTTC
CDR3aa: CASSSYSGRASYNEQFF

abundance: few
v_gene: TRBV6-1
j_gene: TRBJ1-5
d_gene: NA
CDR3nt: TGTGCCAGCAGTCATCGTAGCAATCAGCCCCAGCATTTT
CDR3aa: CASSHRSNQPQHF

abundance: many
v_gene: TRBV27
j_gene: TRBJ2-3
d_gene: NA
CDR3nt: TGTGCCAGCAGCAGCCCTAGCACAGATACGCAGTATTTT
CDR3aa: CASSSPSTDTQYF

abundance: many
v_gene: TRBV28
j_gene: TRBJ1-2
d_gene: TRBD1
CDR3nt: TGTGCCAGCAGTTTCCAGGGGGAACTATCTGGCTACACCTTC
CDR3aa: CASSFQGELSGYTF

abundance: NA
v_gene: TRBV11-2
j_gene: TRBJ2-7
d_gene: TRBD2
CDR3nt: TGTGCCAGCACCTTTGGACTAGCGGGAATTTTTTACGAGCAGTACTTC
CDR3aa: CASTFGLAGIFYEQYF

abundance: NA
v_gene: TRBV19
j_gene: TRBJ2-2
d_gene: NA
CDR3nt: TGTGCCAGTAGTGTTGGAGGGGGGCTAATCGGGGAGCTGTTTTTT
CDR3aa: CASSVGGGLIGELFF

abundance: NA
v_gene: TRBV9
j_gene: TRBJ2-1
d_gene: NA
CDR3nt: TGTGCCAGCAGCGGGTCCGGGGAGGGGGGTTACAATGAGCAGTTCTTC
CDR3aa: CASSGSGEGGYNEQFF

abundance: NA
v_gene: TRBV19
j_gene: TRBJ2-7
d_gene: NA
CDR3nt: TGTGCCAGTAGTTGGGACCGATACTACGAGCAGTACTTC
CDR3aa: CASSWDRYYEQYF

abundance: NA
v_gene: TRBV9
j_gene: TRBJ2-2
d_gene: TRBD2
CDR3nt: TGTGCCAGCAGCGCTGGTGGGGGGGACCTTGCCGGGGAGCTGTTTTTT
CDR3aa: CASSAGGGDLAGELFF

abundance: many
v_gene: TRBV28
j_gene: TRBJ1-5
d_gene: TRBD1
CDR3nt: TGTGCCAGCAGTTTATTAGGGACAGGGACTCCGCGTCAGCCCCAGCATTTT
CDR3aa: CASSLLGTGTPRQPQHF

abundance: NA
v_gene: TRBV29-1
j_gene: TRBJ2-2
d_gene: NA
CDR3nt: TGCAGCGTTGAAGTCCCCCCCAACCCAGGGGAGCCGTTTTTT
CDR3aa: CSVEVPPNPGEPFF

abundance: NA
v_gene: TRBV5-1
j_gene: TRBJ2-1
d_gene: NA
CDR3nt: TGCGCCAGCAGCTTTACAGGGACGGATGAGCAGTTCTTC
CDR3aa: CASSFTGTDEQFF

abundance: NA
v_gene: TRBV19
j_gene: TRBJ2-7
d_gene: TRBD1
CDR3nt: TGTGCCAGTGGTACGACAGGGTCTCCGTACGAGCAGTACTTC
CDR3aa: CASGTTGSPYEQYF

abundance: few
v_gene: TRBV6-1
j_gene: TRBJ1-1
d_gene: NA
CDR3nt: TGTGCCAGCAGCCCTATGGTAGGAAACACTGAAGCTTTCTTT
CDR3aa: CASSPMVGNTEAFF

abundance: many
v_gene: TRBV28
j_gene: TRBJ1-2
d_gene: NA
CDR3nt: TGTGCCAGCACCACGAGAGACAGCTATGGCTACACCTTC
CDR3aa: CASTTRDSYGYTF

abundance: many
v_gene: TRBV2
j_gene: TRBJ2-7
d_gene: NA
CDR3nt: TGTGCCAGCAGTGAAGCGCTTCCCGGATTCTCCTACGAGCAGTACTTC
CDR3aa: CASSEALPGFSYEQYF

abundance: NA
v_gene: TRBV7-9
j_gene: TRBJ2-3
d_gene: NA
CDR3nt: TGTGCCAGCAGCTTCGGGACTCATAGCACAGATACGCAGTATTTT
CDR3aa: CASSFGTHSTDTQYF

abundance: NA
v_gene: TRBV18
j_gene: TRBJ2-3
d_gene: TRBD2
CDR3nt: TGTGCCAGCCCCCCTCTGCGGGGGATGAAAGGGGAGGATACGCAGTATTTT
CDR3aa: CASPPLRGMKGEDTQYF

abundance: many
v_gene: TRBV20-1
j_gene: TRBJ1-6
d_gene: NA
CDR3nt: TGCAGTGCTAGGACCCACGACAGGAATAATTCACCCCTCCACTTT
CDR3aa: CSARTHDRNNSPLHF

abundance: NA
v_gene: TRBV7-9
j_gene: TRBJ2-7
d_gene: NA
CDR3nt: TGTGCCAGCAGCTTGTCAGGGGAAGGTAGGGACGAGCAGTACTTC
CDR3aa: CASSLSGEGRDEQYF

abundance: NA
v_gene: TRBV11-2
j_gene: TRBJ2-7
d_gene: TRBD2
CDR3nt: TGTGCCAGCGTCCTAGCGGGAGACGAGCAGTACTTC
CDR3aa: CASVLAGDEQYF

abundance: few
v_gene: TRBV5-1
j_gene: TRBJ1-3
d_gene: NA
CDR3nt: TGCGCCAGCAGCTCGGATGACTCTGGAAACACCATATATTTT
CDR3aa: CASSSDDSGNTIYF

abundance: few
v_gene: TRBV19
j_gene: TRBJ2-1
d_gene: NA
CDR3nt: TGTGCCAGTAGTATAGACAGTGAGCAGTTCTTC
CDR3aa: CASSIDSEQFF

abundance: many
v_gene: TRBV28
j_gene: TRBJ1-2
d_gene: TRBD1
CDR3nt: TGTGCCAGCAGGCCATTACAGGGGCCCAACTATGGCTACACCTTC
CDR3aa: CASRPLQGPNYGYTF

abundance: NA
v_gene: TRBV29-1
j_gene: TRBJ1-1
d_gene: NA
CDR3nt: TGCAGCGTTGAATCTCTGCGGGGCACTGAAGCTTTCTTT
CDR3aa: CSVESLRGTEAFF

abundance: NA
v_gene: TRBV2
j_gene: TRBJ1-6
d_gene: NA
CDR3nt: TGTGCCAGCAGCTGGGAGGTTTTCCCCCTCGGCTATAATTCACCCCTCCACTTT
CDR3aa: CASSWEVFPLGYNSPLHF

abundance: many
v_gene: TRBV7-9
j_gene: TRBJ2-7
d_gene: NA
CDR3nt: TGTGCCAGCAGCCCCAGGACAGCCGGCGAGCAGTACTTC
CDR3aa: CASSPRTAGEQYF

abundance: many
v_gene: TRBV28
j_gene: TRBJ2-2
d_gene: TRBD1
CDR3nt: TGTGCCAGCAGTTTGTGGACAGGGGGCCGCACCGGGGAGCTGTTTTTT
CDR3aa: CASSLWTGGRTGELFF

abundance: NA
v_gene: TRBV29-1
j_gene: TRBJ2-7
d_gene: NA
CDR3nt: TGCAGCGTTGAAGAGGCCGGGGTGGGGCAAACCTACGAGCAGTACTTC
CDR3aa: CSVEEAGVGQTYEQYF

abundance: many
v_gene: TRBV2
j_gene: TRBJ1-5
d_gene: NA
CDR3nt: TGTGCCAGCCATCGAGGGGATGGGGGGGCCAGTCAGCCCCAGCATTTT
CDR3aa: CASHRGDGGASQPQHF

abundance: NA
v_gene: TRBV7-9
j_gene: TRBJ2-7
d_gene: NA
CDR3nt: TGTGCCAGCAGCTTGGCCCTTAGCGCCGAGCAGTACTTC
CDR3aa: CASSLALSAEQYF

abundance: NA
v_gene: TRBV18
j_gene: TRBJ2-2
d_gene: TRBD1
CDR3nt: TGTGCCAGCTCACCACAAGGACAGGGGGCGAACACCGGGGAGCTGTTTTTT
CDR3aa: CASSPQGQGANTGELFF

abundance: NA
v_gene: TRBV20-1
j_gene: TRBJ2-3
d_gene: TRBD2
CDR3nt: TGCAGTGCTAGAGGTGGCTCTAGCGGGAATGCAGATACGCAGTATTTT
CDR3aa: CSARGGSSGNADTQYF

abundance: many
v_gene: TRBV24-1
j_gene: TRBJ2-3
d_gene: NA
CDR3nt: TGTGCCACCAGTTCCGGTAGACCCACAGATACGCAGTATTTT
CDR3aa: CATSSGRPTDTQYF

abundance: NA
v_gene: TRBV24-1
j_gene: TRBJ2-3
d_gene: NA
CDR3nt: TGTGCCACCAGTGATCCACTGACCTACACAGATACGCAGTATTTT
CDR3aa: CATSDPLTYTDTQYF

abundance: NA
v_gene: TRBV7-9
j_gene: TRBJ1-2
d_gene: NA
CDR3nt: TGTGCCAGCAGCAAAACCCCACACGATGGCGACTATGGCCACACCTTC
CDR3aa: CASSKTPHDGDYGHTF

abundance: many
v_gene: TRBV13
j_gene: TRBJ2-3
d_gene: NA
CDR3nt: TGTGCCAGCAGCTTAGAACAGCTCACAGATACGCAGTATTTT
CDR3aa: CASSLEQLTDTQYF

abundance: NA
v_gene: TRBV30
j_gene: TRBJ2-7
d_gene: NA
CDR3nt: TGTGCCTGGAGCCGGGACGGCTACGAGCAGTACTTC
CDR3aa: CAWSRDGYEQYF